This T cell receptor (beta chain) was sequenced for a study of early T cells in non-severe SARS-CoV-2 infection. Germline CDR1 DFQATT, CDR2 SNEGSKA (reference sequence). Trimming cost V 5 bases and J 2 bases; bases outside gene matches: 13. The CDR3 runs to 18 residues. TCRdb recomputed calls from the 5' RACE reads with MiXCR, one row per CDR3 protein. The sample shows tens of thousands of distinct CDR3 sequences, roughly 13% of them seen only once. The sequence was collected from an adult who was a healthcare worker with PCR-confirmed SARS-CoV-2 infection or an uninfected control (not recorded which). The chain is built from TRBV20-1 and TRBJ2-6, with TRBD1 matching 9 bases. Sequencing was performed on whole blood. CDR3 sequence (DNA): TGCAGTGCTGGTGGACCGGGACAGGGCGCCCCTGGGGCCAACGTCCTGACTTTC. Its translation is CSAGGPGQGAPGANVLTF.